What follows are 11 T cell receptor beta chains derived from one specimen sequenced in a study of T-cell memory formation after mild COVID-19. Using its own MiXCR run on the 5' RACE reads, TCRdb lists one record per CDR3 protein. The sample lists roughly 350,000 distinct CDR3 sequences; roughly 13% were seen once. Sample: PBMCs or a T cell subset sorted from them (not recorded which). The source of these receptors is a young man who had mild COVID-19 (a few samples of this study predate the infection). Cell type and time point are not known.

This clonotype came up a few times. V and J are TRBV29-1 and TRBJ2-3, with D uncertain. Germline assignment: CDR1 SQVTM and CDR2 ANQGSEA. V lost 7 bases, J lost 1 base, and 9 bases lay in between. This CDR3 has 12 residues. CDR3 protein: CSEGLGTDTQYF. CDR3 in DNA: TGCAGCGAAGGGTTGGGCACAGATACGCAGTATTTT.

This clonotype was detected a few times. V gene TRBV7-8 combines with J gene TRBJ2-1; TRBD1 matches 7 bases. CDR3 length: 14 amino acids. Germline lookup yields CDR1 SGHVS and CDR2 FQNEAQ. V shed 1 base, J shed 15 bases, and the junction held 12 bases outside the gene matches. In DNA, the CDR3 is TGTGCCAGCAGCTTAGGAAGCGGCAGGGGGTATCTGTTCTTC. Its translation: CASSLGSGRGYLFF.

The chain couples TRBV28 to TRBJ2-3; 14 positions match TRBD2. V shed 9 bases and J 5 bases; nucleotides not matched to a gene: 10. This CDR3 is 16 amino acids long. The germline CDR1 and CDR2 sequences are MDHEN and SYDVKM. CDR3 sequence (DNA): TGTGCCAGACTGGGACTAGCGGGGGCAAGGGGAGATACGCAGTATTTT. It encodes CARLGLAGARGDTQYF.

The chain has TRBV5-1 and TRBJ1-2; 8 bases are a match to TRBD1. The V gene end was trimmed by 4 bases and the J gene end by 3 bases; junction bases not matched to a gene: 2. Germline V gene lookup returns CDR1 SGHRS and CDR2 YFSETQ. This CDR3 spans 13 amino acids. CDR3 nucleotides: TGCGCCAGCAGCGAGACAGGGGACTATGGCTACACCTTC. It encodes CASSETGDYGYTF.

The V gene is TRBV6-2 or TRBV6-3, the J gene TRBJ1-1; no reliable D call. The CDR3 has 13 residues. Looked up from germline, CDR1 is MNHEY and CDR2 is SVGEGT. Trimming shortened V by 3 bases and J by 4 bases, and 9 bases separated the two germline ends. As DNA, the CDR3 is TGTGCCAGCAGTTATCTATACACCACTGAAGCTTTCTTT. Translating gives CASSYLYTTEAFF.

The V call is TRBV10-3, the J call TRBJ1-3; TRBD1 matches at 8 bases. The germline V gene has CDR1 ENHRY and CDR2 SYGVKD. V shed 5 bases, J shed 0 bases, and the junction held 0 bases outside the gene matches. This CDR3 contains 14 residues. The CDR3 region has the DNA TGTGCCATCAGTCAGGGGGCCTCTGGAAACACCATATATTTT. This gives the protein CAISQGASGNTIYF.

The chain employs TRBV7-3 and TRBJ2-5; no clear D. The length of the CDR3 is 14 residues. CDR1 and CDR2 (germline): SGHTA, FQGTGA. The V end lost 5 bases, the J end lost 1 base, and 11 bases lay between the germline ends. The CDR3 is CASSPGIAQETQYF. For the CDR3, the DNA is TGTGCCAGCAGCCCCGGTATAGCCCAAGAGACCCAGTACTTC.

This chain links TRBV14 with TRBJ2-3; no firm D call. The CDR3 consists of 10 residues. The V gene lost 10 bases and the J gene lost 7 bases, with 9 bases spanning the gap. Germline loops: CDR1 SGHDN, CDR2 FVKESK. The CDR3 DNA reads as TGTGCCACCGGTCCCAATACGCAGTATTTT. It encodes CATGPNTQYF.

The V and J genes are TRBV6-4 and TRBJ2-7, with 12 positions matching TRBD2. Germline assignment: CDR1 MRHNA and CDR2 SNTAGT. Trimming at V came to 1 base and at J to 3 bases, leaving 22 bases not matched to a gene. This CDR3 contains 22 residues. The CDR3 region has the DNA TGTGCCAGCAGTGACTTCGCCTTTGGTGGGCTAGCGGGGGGGCTAAACCACTACGAGCAGTACGTC. It is translated as CASSDFAFGGLAGGLNHYEQYV.

This clonotype appeared many times. This rearrangement joins TRBV11-2 to TRBJ2-2, with a possible D match to TRBD1 (6 bases). The CDR3 is 17 amino acids. V dropped 5 bases and J dropped 4 bases, with 20 bases sitting between them. The V gene's germline CDR1 is SGHAT and CDR2 FQNNGV. CDR3 sequence: CASSPTTGLRGTGELFF. The CDR3 nucleotides are TGTGCCAGCAGCCCCACGACAGGCCTCCGTGGCACCGGGGAGCTGTTTTTT.

This clonotype showed up just a few times. V and J are TRBV20-1 and TRBJ2-5; D is perhaps TRBD2 (6 bases). This CDR3 has 13 amino acids. Germline assignment: CDR1 DFQATT and CDR2 SNEGSKA (reference sequence). The V gene lost 5 bases and the J gene lost 4 bases, with 14 bases spanning the gap. The CDR3 loop is CSASYGGGETQYF. The CDR3 coding sequence is TGCAGTGCTTCCTACGGGGGAGGAGAGACCCAGTACTTC.